This T cell receptor (beta chain) is drawn from a study of T cells in Graves' hyperthyroidism and ophthalmopathy. The germline V gene has CDR1 LGHDT and CDR2 YNNKEL (reference sequence). CDR3 size: 14 residues. V trimming: 6 bases; J trimming: 0 bases; junction bases outside the gene matches: 3. The source material, RNA transcripts, was used to amplify TCR beta CDR3 regions. With the HTBI primer set, the TCR CDR3 went through a first round of RT-PCR. TCRdb processed the multiplex PCR reads anew with MiXCR; each CDR3 protein has one entry. The data contain 300,000 to 400,000 distinct CDR3 sequences, 15% to 20% of them seen just once; the ten biggest clones take up under 55%. For Graves' hyperthyroidism to be stable, ophthalmopathy could not progress within 18 months. These patients, aged 18 to 65, had recently diagnosed hyperthyroidism lasting under 2 months. Thyroid ultrasound and orbital computed tomography, with clinical symptoms and serum thyroxine and TRAb, informed diagnoses. Out of roughly 9.1 ml of fresh peripheral blood came the PBMCs.

The sample taken for sequencing was blood. This chain uses TRBV3-1 with TRBJ1-1; TRBD1 matches at 8 bases. The sequence was collected from a woman aged 45-65 years with Graves' hyperthyroidism. The CDR3 reads CASRPTGVNTEAFF. The CDR3 coding sequence is TGTGCCAGCAGGCCGACAGGGGTGAACACTGAAGCTTTCTTT.